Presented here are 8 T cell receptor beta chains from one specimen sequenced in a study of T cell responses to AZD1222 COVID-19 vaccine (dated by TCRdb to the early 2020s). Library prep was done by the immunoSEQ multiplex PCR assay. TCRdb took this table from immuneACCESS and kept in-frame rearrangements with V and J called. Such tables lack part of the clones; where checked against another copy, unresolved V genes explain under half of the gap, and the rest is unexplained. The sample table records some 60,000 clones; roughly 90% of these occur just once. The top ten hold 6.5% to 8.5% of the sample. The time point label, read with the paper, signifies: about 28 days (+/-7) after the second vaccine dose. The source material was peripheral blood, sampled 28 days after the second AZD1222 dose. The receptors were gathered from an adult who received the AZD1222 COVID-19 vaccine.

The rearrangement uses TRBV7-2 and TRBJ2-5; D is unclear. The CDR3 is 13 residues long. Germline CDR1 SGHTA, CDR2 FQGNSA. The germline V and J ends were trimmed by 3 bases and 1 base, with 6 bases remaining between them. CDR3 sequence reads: CASSFDRQETQYF. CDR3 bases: TGTGCCAGCAGCTTCGACCGCCAAGAGACCCAGTACTTC.

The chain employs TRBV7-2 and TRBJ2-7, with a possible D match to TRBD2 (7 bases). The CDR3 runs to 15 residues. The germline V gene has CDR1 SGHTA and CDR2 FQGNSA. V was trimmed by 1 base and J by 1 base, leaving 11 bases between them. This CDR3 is CASSLVGGGSYEQYF. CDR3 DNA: TGTGCCAGCAGCTTAGTAGGGGGGGGATCCTACGAGCAGTACTTC.

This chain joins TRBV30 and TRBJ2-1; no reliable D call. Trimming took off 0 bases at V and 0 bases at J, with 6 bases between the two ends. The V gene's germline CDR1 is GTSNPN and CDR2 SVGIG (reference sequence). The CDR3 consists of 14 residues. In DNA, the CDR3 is TGTGCCTGGAGTGTGATGAGCTCCTACAATGAGCAGTTCTTC. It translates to CAWSVMSSYNEQFF.

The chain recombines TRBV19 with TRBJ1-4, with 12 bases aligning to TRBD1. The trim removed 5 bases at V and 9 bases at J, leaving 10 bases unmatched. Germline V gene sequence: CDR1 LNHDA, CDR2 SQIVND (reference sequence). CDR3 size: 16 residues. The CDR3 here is CASSFTDRDRGQKLFF. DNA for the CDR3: TGTGCCAGTAGTTTTACCGACCGGGACAGGGGGCAAAAACTGTTTTTT.

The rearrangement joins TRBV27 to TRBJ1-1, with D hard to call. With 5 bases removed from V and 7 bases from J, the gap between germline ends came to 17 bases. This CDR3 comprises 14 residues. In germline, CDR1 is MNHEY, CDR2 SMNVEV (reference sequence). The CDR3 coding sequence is TGTGCCAGCAGTCCCGATGGGTGGAGGATTGAAGCTTTCTTT. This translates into CASSPDGWRIEAFF.

The CDR3 DNA is TGTGCCAGCAGCAATGGGGCTAGCGACCAAGAGACCCAGTACTTC. It yields the protein CASSNGASDQETQYF. The chain has TRBV5-5 and TRBJ2-5; the D gene is possibly TRBD2 (6 bases). This CDR3 region has 15 residues. Germline V CDR1 and CDR2: SGHKS, YYEKEE (reference sequence). V was pared by 4 bases and J by 0 bases, with 13 bases between.

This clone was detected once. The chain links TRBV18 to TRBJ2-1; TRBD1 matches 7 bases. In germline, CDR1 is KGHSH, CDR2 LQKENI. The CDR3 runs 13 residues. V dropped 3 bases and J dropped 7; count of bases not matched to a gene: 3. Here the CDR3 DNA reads TGTGCCAGCTCACCGACAGGGATAAATGAGCAGTTCTTC. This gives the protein CASSPTGINEQFF.

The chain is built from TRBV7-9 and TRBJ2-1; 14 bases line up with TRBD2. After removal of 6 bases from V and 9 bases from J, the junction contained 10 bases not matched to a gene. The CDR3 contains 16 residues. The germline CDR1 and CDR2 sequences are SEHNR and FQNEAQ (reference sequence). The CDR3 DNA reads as TGTGCCAGCAGACCCTCCGGGACTAGCGGGAGTGGTGAGCAGTTCTTC. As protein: CASRPSGTSGSGEQFF. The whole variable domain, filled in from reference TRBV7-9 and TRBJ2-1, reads DTGVSQNPRHKITKRGQNVTFRCDPISEHNRLYWYRQTLGQGPEFLTYFQNEAQLEKSRLLSDRFSAERPKGSFSTLEIQRTEQGDSAMYLCASRPSGTSGSGEQFFGPGTRLTVL.